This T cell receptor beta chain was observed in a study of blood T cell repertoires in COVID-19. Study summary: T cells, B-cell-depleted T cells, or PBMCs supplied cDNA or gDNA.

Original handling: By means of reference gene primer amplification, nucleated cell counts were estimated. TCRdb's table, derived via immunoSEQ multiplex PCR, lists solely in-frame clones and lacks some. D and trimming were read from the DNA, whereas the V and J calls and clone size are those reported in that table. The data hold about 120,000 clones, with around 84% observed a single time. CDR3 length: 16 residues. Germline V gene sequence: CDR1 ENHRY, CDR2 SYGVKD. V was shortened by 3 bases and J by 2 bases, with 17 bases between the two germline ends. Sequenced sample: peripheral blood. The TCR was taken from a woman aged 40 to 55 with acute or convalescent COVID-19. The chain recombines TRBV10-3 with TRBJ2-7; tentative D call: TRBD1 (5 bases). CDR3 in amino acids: CAISELQGGKPYEQYF. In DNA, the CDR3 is TGTGCCATCAGTGAACTCCAGGGTGGTAAGCCCTACGAGCAGTACTTC.